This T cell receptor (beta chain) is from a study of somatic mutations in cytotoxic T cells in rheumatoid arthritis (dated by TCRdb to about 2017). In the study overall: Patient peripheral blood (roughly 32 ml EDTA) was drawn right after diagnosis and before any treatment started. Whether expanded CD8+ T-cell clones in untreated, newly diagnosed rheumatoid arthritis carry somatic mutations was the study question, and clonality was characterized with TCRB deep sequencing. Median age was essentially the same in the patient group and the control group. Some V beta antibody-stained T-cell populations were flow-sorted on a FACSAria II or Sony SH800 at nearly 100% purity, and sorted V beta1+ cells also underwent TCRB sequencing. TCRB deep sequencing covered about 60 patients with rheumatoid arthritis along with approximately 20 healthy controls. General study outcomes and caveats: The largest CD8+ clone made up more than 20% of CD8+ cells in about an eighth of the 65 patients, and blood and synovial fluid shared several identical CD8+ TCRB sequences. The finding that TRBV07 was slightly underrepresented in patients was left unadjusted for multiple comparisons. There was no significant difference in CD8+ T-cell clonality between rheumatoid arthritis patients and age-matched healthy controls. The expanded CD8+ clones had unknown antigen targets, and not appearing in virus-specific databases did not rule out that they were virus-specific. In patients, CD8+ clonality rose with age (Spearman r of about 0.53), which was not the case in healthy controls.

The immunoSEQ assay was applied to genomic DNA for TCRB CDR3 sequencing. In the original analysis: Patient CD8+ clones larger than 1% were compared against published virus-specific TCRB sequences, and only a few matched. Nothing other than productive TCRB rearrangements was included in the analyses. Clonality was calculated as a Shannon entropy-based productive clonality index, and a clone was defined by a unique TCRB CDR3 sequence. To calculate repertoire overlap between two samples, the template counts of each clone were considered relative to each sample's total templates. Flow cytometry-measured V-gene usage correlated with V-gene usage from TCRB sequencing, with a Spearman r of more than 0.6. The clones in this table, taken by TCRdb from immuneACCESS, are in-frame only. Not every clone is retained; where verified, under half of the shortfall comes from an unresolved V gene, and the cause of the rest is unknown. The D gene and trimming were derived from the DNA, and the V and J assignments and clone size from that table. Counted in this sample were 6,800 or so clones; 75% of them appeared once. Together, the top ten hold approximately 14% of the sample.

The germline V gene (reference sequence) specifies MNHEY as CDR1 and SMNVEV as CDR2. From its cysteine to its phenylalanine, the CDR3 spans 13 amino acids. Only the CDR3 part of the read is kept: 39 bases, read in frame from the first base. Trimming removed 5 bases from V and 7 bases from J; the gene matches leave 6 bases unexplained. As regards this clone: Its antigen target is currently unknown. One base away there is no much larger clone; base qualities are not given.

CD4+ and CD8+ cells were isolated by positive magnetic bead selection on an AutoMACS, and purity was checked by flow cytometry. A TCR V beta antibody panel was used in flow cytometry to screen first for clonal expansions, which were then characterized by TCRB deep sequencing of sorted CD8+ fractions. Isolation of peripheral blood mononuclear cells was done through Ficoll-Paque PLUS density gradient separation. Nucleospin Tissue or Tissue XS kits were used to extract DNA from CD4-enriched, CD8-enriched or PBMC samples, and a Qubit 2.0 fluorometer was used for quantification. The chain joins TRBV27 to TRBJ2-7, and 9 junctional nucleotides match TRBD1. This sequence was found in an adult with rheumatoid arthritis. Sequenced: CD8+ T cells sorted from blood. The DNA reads TGTGCCAGCAGTCCGGGGACAGGGTGGGAGCAGTACTTC. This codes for CASSPGTGWEQYF.